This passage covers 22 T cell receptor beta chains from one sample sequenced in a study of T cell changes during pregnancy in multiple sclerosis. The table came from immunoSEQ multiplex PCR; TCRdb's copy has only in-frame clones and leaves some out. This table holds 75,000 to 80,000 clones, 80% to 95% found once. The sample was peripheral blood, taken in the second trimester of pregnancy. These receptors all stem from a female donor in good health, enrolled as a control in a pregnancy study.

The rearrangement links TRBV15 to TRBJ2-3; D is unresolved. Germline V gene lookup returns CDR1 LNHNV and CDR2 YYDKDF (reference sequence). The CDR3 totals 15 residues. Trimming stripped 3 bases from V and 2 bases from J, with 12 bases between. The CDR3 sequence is CATSSGGRYTDTQYF. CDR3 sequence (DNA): TGTGCCACCAGCAGCGGCGGCCGGTACACAGATACGCAGTATTTT.

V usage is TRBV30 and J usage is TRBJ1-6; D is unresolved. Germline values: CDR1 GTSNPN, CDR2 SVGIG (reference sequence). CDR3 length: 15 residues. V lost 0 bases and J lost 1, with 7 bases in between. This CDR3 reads CAWSVMRSYNSPLHF. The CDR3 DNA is TGTGCCTGGAGTGTAATGAGGTCCTATAATTCACCCCTCCACTTT.

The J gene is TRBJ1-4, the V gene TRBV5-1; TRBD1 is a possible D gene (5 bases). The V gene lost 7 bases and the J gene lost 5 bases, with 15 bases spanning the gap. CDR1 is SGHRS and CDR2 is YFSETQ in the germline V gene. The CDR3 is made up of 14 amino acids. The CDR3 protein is CASAQGLANEKLFF. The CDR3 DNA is TGCGCCAGCGCCCAGGGACTTGCGAATGAAAAACTGTTTTTT. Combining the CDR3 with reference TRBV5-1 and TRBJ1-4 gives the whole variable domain KAGVTQTPRYLIKTRGQQVTLSCSPISGHRSVSWYQQTPGQGLQFLFEYFSETQRNKGNFPGRFSGRQFSNSRSEMNVSTLELGDSALYLCASAQGLANEKLFFGSGTQLSVL.

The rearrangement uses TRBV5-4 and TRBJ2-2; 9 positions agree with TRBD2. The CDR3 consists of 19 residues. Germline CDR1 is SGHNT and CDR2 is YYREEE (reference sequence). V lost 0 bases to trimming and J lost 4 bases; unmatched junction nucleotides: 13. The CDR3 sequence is CASSLGRGGGAVGTGELFF. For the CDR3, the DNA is TGTGCCAGCAGCTTGGGGCGTGGCGGGGGGGCCGTCGGCACCGGGGAGCTGTTTTTT.

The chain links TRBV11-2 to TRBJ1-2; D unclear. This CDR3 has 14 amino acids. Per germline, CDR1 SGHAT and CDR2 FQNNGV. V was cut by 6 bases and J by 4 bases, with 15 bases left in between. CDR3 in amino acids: CASSPGVSSYGYTF. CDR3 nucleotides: TGTGCCAGCAGTCCCGGGGTCTCTTCCTATGGCTACACCTTC.

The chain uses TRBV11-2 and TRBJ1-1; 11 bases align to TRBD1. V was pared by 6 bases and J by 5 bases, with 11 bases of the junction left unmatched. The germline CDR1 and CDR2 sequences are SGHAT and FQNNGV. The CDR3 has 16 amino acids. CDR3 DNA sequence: TGTGCCAGCAGTCGTTTCGGACAGGGGGCGCAGACTGAAGCTTTCTTT. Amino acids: CASSRFGQGAQTEAFF.

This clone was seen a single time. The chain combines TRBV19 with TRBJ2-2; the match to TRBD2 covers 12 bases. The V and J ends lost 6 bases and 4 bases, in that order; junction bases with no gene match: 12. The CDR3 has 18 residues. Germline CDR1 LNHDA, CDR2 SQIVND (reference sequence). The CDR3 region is CASRTTSGGPRGTGELFF. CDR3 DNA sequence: TGTGCCAGTAGGACGACTAGCGGGGGACCCCGAGGCACCGGGGAGCTGTTTTTT.

The CDR3 loop is CASSHGQSTGELFF. The CDR3 bases are TGTGCCAGCAGCCATGGACAGTCAACCGGGGAGCTGTTTTTT. The chain carries TRBV11-2 and TRBJ2-2, with D possibly TRBD1 on 6 matching bases. Germline V CDR1 and CDR2: SGHAT, FQNNGV. This CDR3 is 14 amino acids long. Trimming took off 5 bases at V and 5 bases at J, with 12 bases between the two ends.

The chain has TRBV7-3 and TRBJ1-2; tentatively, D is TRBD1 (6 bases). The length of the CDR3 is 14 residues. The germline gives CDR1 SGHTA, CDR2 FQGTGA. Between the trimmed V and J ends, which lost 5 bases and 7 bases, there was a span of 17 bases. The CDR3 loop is CASSPGTGRGGYTF. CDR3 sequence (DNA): TGTGCCAGCAGCCCCGGTACAGGGCGTGGTGGCTACACCTTC.

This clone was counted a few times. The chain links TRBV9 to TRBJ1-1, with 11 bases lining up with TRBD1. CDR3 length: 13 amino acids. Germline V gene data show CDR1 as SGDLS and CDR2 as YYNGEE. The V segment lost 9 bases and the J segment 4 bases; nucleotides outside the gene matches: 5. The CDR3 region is CATGQGASTEAFF. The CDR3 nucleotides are TGTGCCACCGGACAGGGGGCGAGCACTGAAGCTTTCTTT.

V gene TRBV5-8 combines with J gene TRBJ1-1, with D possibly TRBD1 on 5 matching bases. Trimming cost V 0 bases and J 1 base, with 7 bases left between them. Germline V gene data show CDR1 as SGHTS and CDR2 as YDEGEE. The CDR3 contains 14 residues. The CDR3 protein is CASSLVDRNTEAFF. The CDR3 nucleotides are TGTGCCAGCAGCTTGGTTGACAGGAACACTGAAGCTTTCTTT.

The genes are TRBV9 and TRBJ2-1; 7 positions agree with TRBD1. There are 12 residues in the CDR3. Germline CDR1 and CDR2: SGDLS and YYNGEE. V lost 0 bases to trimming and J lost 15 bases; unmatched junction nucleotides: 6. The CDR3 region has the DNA TGTGCCAGCAGCGTAGCAGGGCAGGGGGTGTTCTTC. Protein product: CASSVAGQGVFF.

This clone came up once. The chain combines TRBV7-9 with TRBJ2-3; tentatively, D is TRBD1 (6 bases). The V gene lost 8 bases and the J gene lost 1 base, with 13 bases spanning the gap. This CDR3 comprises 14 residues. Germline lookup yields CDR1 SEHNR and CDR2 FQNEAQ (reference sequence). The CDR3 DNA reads TGTGCCAGCGGGGTGGCAGGGGGCACAGATACGCAGTATTTT. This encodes CASGVAGGTDTQYF.

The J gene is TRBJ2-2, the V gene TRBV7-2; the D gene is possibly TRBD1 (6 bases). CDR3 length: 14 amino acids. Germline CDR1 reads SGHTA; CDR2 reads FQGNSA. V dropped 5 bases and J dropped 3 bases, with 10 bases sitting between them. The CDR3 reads CASSVQGYTGELFF. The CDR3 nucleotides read TGTGCCAGCAGCGTTCAGGGGTACACCGGGGAGCTGTTTTTT.

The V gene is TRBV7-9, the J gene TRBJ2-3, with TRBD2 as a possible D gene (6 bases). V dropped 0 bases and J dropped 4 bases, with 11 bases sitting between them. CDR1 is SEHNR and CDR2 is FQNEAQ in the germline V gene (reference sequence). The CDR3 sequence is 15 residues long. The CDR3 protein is CASSLAAGSSDTQYF. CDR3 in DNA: TGTGCCAGCAGCTTAGCAGCGGGCTCCTCAGATACGCAGTATTTT.

In DNA, the CDR3 is TGTGCCAGACAGGGGATGAGGGGCTACACCTTC. It encodes CARQGMRGYTF. This chain connects TRBV2 to TRBJ1-2; the match to TRBD1 covers 7 bases. V lost 9 bases to trimming and J lost 8 bases; unmatched junction nucleotides: 6. The CDR3 loop spans 11 amino acids. Per the germline V gene, CDR1 is SNHLY and CDR2 is FYNNEI.

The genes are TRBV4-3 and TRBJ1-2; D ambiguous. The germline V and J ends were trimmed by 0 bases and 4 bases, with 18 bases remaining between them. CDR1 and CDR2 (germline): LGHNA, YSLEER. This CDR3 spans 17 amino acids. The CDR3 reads CASSQDQSSGRTYGYTF. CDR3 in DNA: TGCGCCAGCAGCCAAGATCAGAGTTCGGGGAGGACCTATGGCTACACCTTC.

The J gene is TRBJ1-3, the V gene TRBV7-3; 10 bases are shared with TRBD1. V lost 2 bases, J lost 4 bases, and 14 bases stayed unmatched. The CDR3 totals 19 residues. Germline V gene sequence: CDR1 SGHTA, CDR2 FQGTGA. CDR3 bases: TGTGCCAGCAGCTTAGTCGCCACCGGGACAGGGGAAATCGGAAACACCATATATTTT. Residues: CASSLVATGTGEIGNTIYF.

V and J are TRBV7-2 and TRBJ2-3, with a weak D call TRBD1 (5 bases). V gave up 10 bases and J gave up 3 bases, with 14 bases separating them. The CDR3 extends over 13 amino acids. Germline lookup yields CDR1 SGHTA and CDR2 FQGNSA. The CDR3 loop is CATAGRETDTQYF. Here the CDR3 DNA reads TGTGCCACCGCCGGCAGGGAAACAGATACGCAGTATTTT.

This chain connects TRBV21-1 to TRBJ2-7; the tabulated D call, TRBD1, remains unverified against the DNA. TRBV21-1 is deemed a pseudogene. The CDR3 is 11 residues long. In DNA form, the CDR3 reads TGTGCCAGCAGCAAACAGGGCGAGCAGTACTTC. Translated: CASSKQGEQYF.

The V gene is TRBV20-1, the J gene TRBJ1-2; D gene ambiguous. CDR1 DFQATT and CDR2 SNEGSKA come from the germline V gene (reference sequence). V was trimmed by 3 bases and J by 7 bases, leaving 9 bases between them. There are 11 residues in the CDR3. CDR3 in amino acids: CSASVAGGYTF. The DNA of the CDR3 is TGCAGTGCTAGCGTAGCCGGTGGCTACACCTTC.

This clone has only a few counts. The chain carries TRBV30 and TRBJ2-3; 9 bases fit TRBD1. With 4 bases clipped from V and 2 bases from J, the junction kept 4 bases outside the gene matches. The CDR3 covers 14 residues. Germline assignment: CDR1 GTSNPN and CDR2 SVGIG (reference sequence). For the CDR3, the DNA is TGTGCCTGGACCGGGACAGGGTACACAGATACGCAGTATTTT. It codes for CAWTGTGYTDTQYF.